Listed below are T cell receptor beta chains from one sample, sequenced in a study of blood T cells in healthy people across ages. Via MiXCR, TCRdb re-called the 5' RACE reads, giving one row per CDR3 protein. The repertoire holds over 1,300,000 distinct CDR3 sequences, with around 55% as singletons. What was sequenced was blood. These receptors came from a man aged 18 to 29 in good health. CDR3s include the opening cysteine and the closing phenylalanine or tryptophan. The D gene is left open where the match is weak. Where a row states a size, it is once, few, many or the class of an expanded clone; other rows omit it.

>TRBJ2-5|12|-|TRBV20-1|-
TGCAGTGCTCCAGACCGGCGAGAGACCCAGTACTTC
CSAPDRRETQYF
>TRBJ2-5|12|TRBD2|TRBV29-1|-
TGCAGCGTTGCGGGGGGTGTAGAGACCCAGTACTTC
CSVAGGVETQYF
>TRBJ2-7|14|TRBD1|TRBV7-6|-
TGTGCCAGCAGCTCCAGACAGGGGCACTACGAGCAGTACTTC
CASSSRQGHYEQYF
>TRBJ1-4|15|-|TRBV18|-
TGTGCCAGCTCACGAAAGGGGGAGCCTAATGAAAAACTGTTTTTT
CASSRKGEPNEKLFF
>TRBJ1-2|14|-|TRBV7-9|-
TGTGCCAGCCTACAGTCGGGCGCCAATTATGGCTACACCTTC
CASLQSGANYGYTF
>TRBJ2-1|13|-|TRBV20-1|-
TGCAGTGCCTCCGGAGGGGGGAAAGATGAGCAGTTCTTC
CSASGGGKDEQFF
>TRBJ2-1|14|-|TRBV29-1|few
TGCAGCGTTGAATTCGGGGGGCGAGGCAATGAGCAGTTCTTC
CSVEFGGRGNEQFF
>TRBJ2-1|16|-|TRBV3-1|few
TGTGCCAGCAGCCCCATGAGCGGTCGCTCCTACAATGAGCAGTTCTTC
CASSPMSGRSYNEQFF
>TRBJ2-1|14|-|TRBV4-3|-
TGCGCCAGCAGCCAAGATTCCCGACAGAATGAGCAGTTCTTC
CASSQDSRQNEQFF
>TRBJ2-2|16|TRBD2|TRBV12-3/TRBV12-4|-
TGTGCCAGCAGGAGACCACTAGCGGGAGTTACCGGGGAGCTGTTTTTT
CASRRPLAGVTGELFF
>TRBJ2-1|16|-|TRBV6-2/TRBV6-3|-
TGTGCCAGCAGTTACTCACCCGTTTCCTCCTACAATGAGCAGTTCTTC
CASSYSPVSSYNEQFF
>TRBJ1-2|15|-|TRBV2|-
TGTGCCAGCGGTGATCAAACAGGGATCAAGCGTGGCTACACCTTC
CASGDQTGIKRGYTF
>TRBJ2-3|15|-|TRBV7-2|few
TGTGCCAGCAGCTTAGCGTCGGGCGGGGTGGGGTCGCAGTATTTT
CASSLASGGVGSQYF
>TRBJ1-2|15|-|TRBV27|-
TGTGCCAGCAGTTTCTCTTGGGGGTCACCTTATGGCTACACCTTC
CASSFSWGSPYGYTF
>TRBJ2-7|15|TRBD2|TRBV20-1|-
TGCAGTGCTAGGGCTAGCGGGGGCGTTACCTACGAGCAGTACTTC
CSARASGGVTYEQYF
>TRBJ1-2|14|-|TRBV30|-
TGTGCCTGGAGCGCCGGGGCCGCTGAGTATGGCTACACCTTC
CAWSAGAAEYGYTF
>TRBJ2-7|15|-|TRBV30|-
TGTGCCTGGAGTGTAAGTGCCTATGGCTCCTACGAGCAGTACTTC
CAWSVSAYGSYEQYF
>TRBJ2-1|18|TRBD2|TRBV30|-
TGTGCCTGGAGTACGTGGGTAGCGGGAGCCGGCTCCTACAATGAGCAGTTCTTC
CAWSTWVAGAGSYNEQFF